One sample yielded the 13 T cell receptor beta chains listed below, sequenced in a study of long-term antiretroviral therapy in people with HIV. The libraries were made with immunoSEQ v3.0 at survey level. Assay used: immunoSEQ multiplex PCR; TCRdb lists only in-frame clones, some missing. The table shows about 11,000 clones, with approximately 82% occurring only once. The sequences come from unsorted PBMCs, collected 1.2 years after starting antiretroviral therapy. These receptors all stem from a middle-aged man with HIV.

The chain employs TRBV7-2 and TRBJ2-3, with D unresolved. Deletions cut 0 bases from V and 1 base from J, with 8 bases between. Germline lookup yields CDR1 SGHTA and CDR2 FQGNSA. This CDR3 has 15 amino acids. The CDR3 reads CASSLAWQGTDTQYF. CDR3 nucleotide sequence: TGTGCCAGCAGCTTAGCTTGGCAGGGCACAGATACGCAGTATTTT.

V gene TRBV19 combines with J gene TRBJ1-5; D not certain. Between the trimmed V and J ends, which lost 7 bases and 9 bases, there was a span of 19 bases. The CDR3 length is 14 residues. Germline V gene data show CDR1 as LNHDA and CDR2 as SQIVND (reference sequence). The CDR3 region is CASNSQNGLSPQHF. In DNA, the CDR3 is TGTGCCAGTAATTCGCAGAATGGCCTTTCGCCCCAGCATTTT.

This rearrangement joins TRBV4-3 to TRBJ2-3; TRBD1 might be the D (6 bases). The CDR3 extends over 16 amino acids. The germline V gene encodes CDR1 LGHNA and CDR2 YSLEER. V dropped 7 bases and J dropped 3 bases, with 20 bases sitting between them. The CDR3 bases are TGCGCCAGCAACCCAACCACAGGGTTGGGTACAGATACGCAGTATTTT. It codes for CASNPTTGLGTDTQYF.

The V gene is TRBV30, the J gene TRBJ1-3; D possibly corresponds to TRBD1 (6 bases). The germline V gene has CDR1 GTSNPN and CDR2 SVGIG (reference sequence). The CDR3 contains 14 residues. V was trimmed by 5 bases and J by 0 bases, leaving 11 bases between them. The CDR3 DNA follows: TGTGCCTGGGGACAGTCCCTCTCTGGAAACACCATATATTTT. Translation gives CAWGQSLSGNTIYF.

The chain joins TRBV5-6 to TRBJ2-3; 11 bases fit TRBD2. CDR1 and CDR2 from the germline V gene are SGHDT and YYEEEE. V was clipped by 0 bases and J by 6 bases; unmatched bases: 3. The CDR3 consists of 15 residues. The CDR3, as DNA: TGTGCCAGCAGCTTGGTGGCTAGCGGGGGGGATACGCAGTATTTT. Protein product: CASSLVASGGDTQYF.

V gene TRBV19 combines with J gene TRBJ1-2, with D possibly matching TRBD1 (5 bases). Trimming shortened V by 6 bases and J by 8 bases, and 19 bases separated the two germline ends. This CDR3 has 14 amino acids. Germline V gives CDR1 LNHDA, CDR2 SQIVND (reference sequence). The CDR3 region has the DNA TGTGCCAGTAGACCCCTCCCGGCAGGGAGCGGCTACACCTTC. This translates into CASRPLPAGSGYTF.

J is TRBJ2-1 and V is TRBV5-4, with TRBD1 identical over 7 bases. V lost 4 bases, J lost 4 bases, and 8 bases stayed unmatched. The germline V gene encodes CDR1 SGHNT and CDR2 YYREEE (reference sequence). This CDR3 is 15 amino acids long. The CDR3 loop reads CASSPGTATYNEQFF. In nucleotides, the CDR3 is TGTGCCAGCAGCCCGGGGACAGCTACTTACAATGAGCAGTTCTTC.

This clone was picked up a small number of times. V is TRBV28 and J is TRBJ2-7; D might be TRBD1 or TRBD2, each matching 5 bases. CDR3 length equals 15 residues. Trimming took off 5 bases at V and 4 bases at J, with 18 bases between the two ends. The germline V gene has CDR1 MDHEN and CDR2 SYDVKM. The CDR3 loop reads CASSPYSGTGYEQYF. As DNA, the CDR3 is TGTGCCAGCAGTCCCTATTCCGGGACGGGATACGAGCAGTACTTC.

By share, this clone counts as medium-sized. The V call is TRBV11-2, the J call TRBJ2-7, with TRBD1 as a possible D gene (5 bases). The V gene's germline CDR1 is SGHAT and CDR2 FQNNGV. CDR3 size: 18 residues. Deletions cut 4 bases from V and 2 bases from J, with 24 bases between. DNA for the CDR3: TGTGCCAGCAGCTCTCGGAAATGGGGCCTTACTTTTCCCTACGAGCAGTACTTC. Translation gives CASSSRKWGLTFPYEQYF.

The chain recombines TRBV6-1 with TRBJ1-5; D is uncertain. Trimming took off 0 bases at V and 10 bases at J, with 4 bases between the two ends. Germline-derived CDR1 and CDR2 are MNHNS and SASEGT. CDR3 length equals 11 residues. Here the CDR3 DNA reads TGTGCCAGCAGTGAAGCAGTACCCCAGCATTTT. This sequence encodes CASSEAVPQHF.

This chain connects TRBV15 to TRBJ2-3; D perhaps matches TRBD2 (7 bases). Trimming took off 0 bases at V and 6 bases at J, with 19 bases between the two ends. The CDR3 has 17 residues. Per germline, CDR1 LNHNV and CDR2 YYDKDF (reference sequence). The CDR3 region is CATSRDLIGGADDTQYF. CDR3 bases: TGTGCCACCAGCAGAGATCTGATTGGGGGGGCCGACGATACGCAGTATTTT.

The V gene is TRBV28, the J gene TRBJ2-6, with 7 positions matching TRBD1. With V trimmed by 5 bases and J by 2 bases, 12 bases remained unmatched. Germline-derived CDR1 and CDR2 are MDHEN and SYDVKM. This CDR3 contains 18 residues. The DNA of the CDR3 is TGTGCCAGCAGTGCTCCGACAGGGACACTCCCTGGGGCCAACGTCCTGACTTTC. This gives the protein CASSAPTGTLPGANVLTF.

The rearrangement joins TRBV30 to TRBJ2-1, with D possibly being TRBD1 (5 bases). The CDR3 extends over 13 amino acids. CDR1 and CDR2 (germline): GTSNPN, SVGIG (reference sequence). Trimming removed 2 bases from V and 0 bases from J, with 5 bases in between. CDR3: CAWSTGSYNEQFF. CDR3 coding DNA: TGTGCCTGGAGTACAGGCTCCTACAATGAGCAGTTCTTC.